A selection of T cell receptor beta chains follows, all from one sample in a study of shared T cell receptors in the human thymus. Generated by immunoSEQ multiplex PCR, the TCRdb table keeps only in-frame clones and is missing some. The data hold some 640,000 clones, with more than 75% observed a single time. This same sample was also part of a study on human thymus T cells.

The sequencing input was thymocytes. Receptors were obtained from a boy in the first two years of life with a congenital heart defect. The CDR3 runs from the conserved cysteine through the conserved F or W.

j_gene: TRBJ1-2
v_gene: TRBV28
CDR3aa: CASSSLHQGRDNYGYTF

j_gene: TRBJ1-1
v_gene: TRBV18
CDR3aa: CASSPRTGWTEAFF

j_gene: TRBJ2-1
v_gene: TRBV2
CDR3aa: CASSPTGRWQGNYNEQFF

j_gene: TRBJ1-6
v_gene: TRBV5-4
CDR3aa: CASTRRRDDRAPYNSPLHF

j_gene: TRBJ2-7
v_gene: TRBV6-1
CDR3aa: CASSEGKGASYEQYF

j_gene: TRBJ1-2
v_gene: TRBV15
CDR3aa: CATRRQYYGYTF

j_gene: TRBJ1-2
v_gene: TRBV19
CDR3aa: CASKLAGSNYGYTF

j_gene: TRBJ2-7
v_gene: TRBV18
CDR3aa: CASSPTGDSEEQYF

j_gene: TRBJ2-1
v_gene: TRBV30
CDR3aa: CAWSGQGEYEQFF

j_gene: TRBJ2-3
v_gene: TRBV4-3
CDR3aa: CASSLFGGVQGTDTQYF

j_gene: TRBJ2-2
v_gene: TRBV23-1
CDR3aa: CASVQGGVWGAVF

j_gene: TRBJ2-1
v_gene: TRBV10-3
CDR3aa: CATRDYLYNEQFF

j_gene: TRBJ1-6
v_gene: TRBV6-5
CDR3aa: CASSSEGATYNSPLHF

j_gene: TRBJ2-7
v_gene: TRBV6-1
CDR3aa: CASSEAWTGYEQYF

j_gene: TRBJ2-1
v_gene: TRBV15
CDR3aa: CATSSARLAGALESSYNEQFF

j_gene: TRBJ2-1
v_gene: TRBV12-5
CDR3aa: CASGFAPSGSYNEQFF

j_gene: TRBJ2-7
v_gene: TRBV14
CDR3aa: CASSQETGTDPYEQYF

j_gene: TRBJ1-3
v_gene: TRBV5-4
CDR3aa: CASSIWTDGSGNTIYF

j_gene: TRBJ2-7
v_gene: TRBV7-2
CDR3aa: CASSRRTSGNTYEQYF

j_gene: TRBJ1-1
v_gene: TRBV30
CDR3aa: CAWSVPRDRGLRTEAFF

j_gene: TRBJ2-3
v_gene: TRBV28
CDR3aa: CARHITGDLDTQYF